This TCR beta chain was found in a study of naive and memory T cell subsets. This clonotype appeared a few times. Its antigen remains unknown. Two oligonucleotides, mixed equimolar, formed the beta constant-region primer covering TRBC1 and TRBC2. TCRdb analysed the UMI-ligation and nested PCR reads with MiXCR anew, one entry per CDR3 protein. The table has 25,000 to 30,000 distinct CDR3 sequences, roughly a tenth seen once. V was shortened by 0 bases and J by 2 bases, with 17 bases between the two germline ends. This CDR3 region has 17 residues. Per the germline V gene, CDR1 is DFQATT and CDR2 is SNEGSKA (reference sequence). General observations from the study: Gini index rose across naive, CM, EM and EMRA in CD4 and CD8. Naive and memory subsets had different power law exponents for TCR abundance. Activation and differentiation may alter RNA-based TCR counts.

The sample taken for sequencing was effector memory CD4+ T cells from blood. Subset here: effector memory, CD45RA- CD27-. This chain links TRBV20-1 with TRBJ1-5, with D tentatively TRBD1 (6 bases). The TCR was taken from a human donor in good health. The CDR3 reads CSARDSLQGIGNQPQHF. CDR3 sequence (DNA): TGCAGTGCTAGAGATTCCCTGCAGGGGATCGGCAATCAGCCCCAGCATTTT.